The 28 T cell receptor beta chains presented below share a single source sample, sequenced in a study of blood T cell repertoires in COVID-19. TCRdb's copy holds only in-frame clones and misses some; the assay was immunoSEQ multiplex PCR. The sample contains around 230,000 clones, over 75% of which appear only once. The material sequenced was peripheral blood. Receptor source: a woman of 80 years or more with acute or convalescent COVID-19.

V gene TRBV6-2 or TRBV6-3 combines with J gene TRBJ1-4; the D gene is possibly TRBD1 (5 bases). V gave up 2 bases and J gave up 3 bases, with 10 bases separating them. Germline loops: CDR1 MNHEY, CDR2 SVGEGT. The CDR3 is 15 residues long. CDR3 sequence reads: CASSYTLQANEKLFF. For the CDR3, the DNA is TGTGCCAGCAGTTACACCCTACAGGCTAATGAAAAACTGTTTTTT.

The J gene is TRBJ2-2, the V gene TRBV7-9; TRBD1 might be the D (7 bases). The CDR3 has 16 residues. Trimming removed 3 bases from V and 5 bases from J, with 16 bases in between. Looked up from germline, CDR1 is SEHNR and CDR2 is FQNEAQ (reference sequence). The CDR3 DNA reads TGTGCCAGCAGCTTCGAGGCAGGGGGGAGTACCGGGGAGCTGTTTTTT. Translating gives CASSFEAGGSTGELFF. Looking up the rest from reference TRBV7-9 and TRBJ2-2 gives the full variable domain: DTGVSQNPRHKITKRGQNVTFRCDPISEHNRLYWYRQTLGQGPEFLTYFQNEAQLEKSRLLSDRFSAERPKGSFSTLEIQRTEQGDSAMYLCASSFEAGGSTGELFFGEGSRLTVL.

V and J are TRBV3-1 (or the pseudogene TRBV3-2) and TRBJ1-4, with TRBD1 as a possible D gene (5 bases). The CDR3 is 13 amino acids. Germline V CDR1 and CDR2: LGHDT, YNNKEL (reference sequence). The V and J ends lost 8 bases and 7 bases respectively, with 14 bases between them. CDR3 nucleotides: TGTGCCAGCCACGGTTGGGGCGGTGAAAAACTGTTTTTT. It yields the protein CASHGWGGEKLFF.

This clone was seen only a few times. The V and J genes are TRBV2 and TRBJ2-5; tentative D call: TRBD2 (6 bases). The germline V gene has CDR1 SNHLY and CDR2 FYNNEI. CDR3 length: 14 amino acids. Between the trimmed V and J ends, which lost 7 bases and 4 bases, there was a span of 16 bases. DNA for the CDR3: TGTGCCAGCAATCGGGAGAGAGGGGTAGAGACCCAGTACTTC. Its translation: CASNRERGVETQYF. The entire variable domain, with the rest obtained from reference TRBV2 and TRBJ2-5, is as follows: EPEVTQTPSHQVTQMGQEVILRCVPISNHLYFYWYRQILGQKVEFLVSFYNNEISEKSEIFDDQFSVERPDGSNFTLKIRSTKLEDSAMYFCASNRERGVETQYFGPGTRLLVL.

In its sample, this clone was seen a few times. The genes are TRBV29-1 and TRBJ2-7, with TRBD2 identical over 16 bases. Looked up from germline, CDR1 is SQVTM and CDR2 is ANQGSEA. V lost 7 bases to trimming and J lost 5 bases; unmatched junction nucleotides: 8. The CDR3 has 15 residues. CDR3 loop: CSGGTSGRANNEQYF. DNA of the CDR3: TGCAGCGGCGGGACTAGCGGGAGGGCAAACAACGAGCAGTACTTC.

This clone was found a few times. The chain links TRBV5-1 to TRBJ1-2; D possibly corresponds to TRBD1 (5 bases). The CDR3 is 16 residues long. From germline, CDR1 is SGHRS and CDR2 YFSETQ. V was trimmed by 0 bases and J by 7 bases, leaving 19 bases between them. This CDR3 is CASSLAKSGGRSGYTF. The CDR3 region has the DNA TGCGCCAGCAGCTTGGCCAAATCCGGGGGACGGAGTGGCTACACCTTC.

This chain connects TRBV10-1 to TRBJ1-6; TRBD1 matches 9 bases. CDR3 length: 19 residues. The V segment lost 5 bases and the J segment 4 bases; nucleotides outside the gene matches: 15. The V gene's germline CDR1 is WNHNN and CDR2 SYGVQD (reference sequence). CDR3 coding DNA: TGCGCCAGCAGTCCGACCCTTACCCCGGGACAGGGATATAATTCACCCCTCCACTTT. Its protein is CASSPTLTPGQGYNSPLHF.

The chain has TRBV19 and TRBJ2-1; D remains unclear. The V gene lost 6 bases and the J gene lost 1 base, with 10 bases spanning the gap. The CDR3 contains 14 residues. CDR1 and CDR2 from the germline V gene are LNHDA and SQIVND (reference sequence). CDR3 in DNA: TGTGCCAGTAGGCGGCAGCCTTCCTACAATGAGCAGTTCTTC. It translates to CASRRQPSYNEQFF. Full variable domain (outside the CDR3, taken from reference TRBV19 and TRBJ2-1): DGGITQSPKYLFRKEGQNVTLSCEQNLNHDAMYWYRQDPGQGLRLIYYSQIVNDFQKGDIAEGYSVSREKKESFPLTVTSAQKNPTAFYLCASRRQPSYNEQFFGPGTRLTVL.

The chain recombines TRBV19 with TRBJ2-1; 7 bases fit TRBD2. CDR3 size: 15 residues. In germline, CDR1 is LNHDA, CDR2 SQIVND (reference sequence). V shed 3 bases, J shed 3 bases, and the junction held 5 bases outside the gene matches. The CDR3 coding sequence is TGTGCCAGTAGTATCCCCCCTAGCGGCTACAATGAGCAGTTCTTC. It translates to CASSIPPSGYNEQFF.

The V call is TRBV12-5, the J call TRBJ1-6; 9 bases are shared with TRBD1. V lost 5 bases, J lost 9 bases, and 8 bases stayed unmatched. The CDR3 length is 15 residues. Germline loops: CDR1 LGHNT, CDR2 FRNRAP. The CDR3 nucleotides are TGTGCTAGTGGTCCTCCGGGACAGGGAGGTTCACCCCTCCACTTT. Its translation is CASGPPGQGGSPLHF.

The CDR3 is CASSHPGGLDTDTQYF. CDR3 nucleotides: TGTGCCAGTAGTCATCCAGGGGGGTTAGACACAGATACGCAGTATTTT. This rearrangement joins TRBV19 to TRBJ2-3; D might be TRBD1 (7 bases). This CDR3 spans 16 amino acids. Deletions cut 5 bases from V and 2 bases from J, with 17 bases between. CDR1 is LNHDA, CDR2 SQIVND, per germline (reference sequence).

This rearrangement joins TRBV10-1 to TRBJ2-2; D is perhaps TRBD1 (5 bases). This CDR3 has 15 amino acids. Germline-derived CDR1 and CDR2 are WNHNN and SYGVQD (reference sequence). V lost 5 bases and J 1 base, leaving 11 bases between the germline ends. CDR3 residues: CASSPSTGNTGELFF. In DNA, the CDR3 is TGCGCCAGCAGTCCATCAACAGGGAACACCGGGGAGCTGTTTTTT.

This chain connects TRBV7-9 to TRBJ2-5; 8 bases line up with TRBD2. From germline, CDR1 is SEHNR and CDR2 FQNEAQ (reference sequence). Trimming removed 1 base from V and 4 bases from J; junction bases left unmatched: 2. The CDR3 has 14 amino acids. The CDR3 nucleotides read TGTGCCAGCAGCTTAGTGGCGGGGGGAGAGACCCAGTACTTC. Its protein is CASSLVAGGETQYF.

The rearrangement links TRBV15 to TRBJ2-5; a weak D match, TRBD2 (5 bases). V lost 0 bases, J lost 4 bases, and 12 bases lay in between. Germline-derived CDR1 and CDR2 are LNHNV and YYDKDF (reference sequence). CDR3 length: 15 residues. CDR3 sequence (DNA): TGTGCCACCAGCAGAGATATTGGTAGCGTAGAGACCCAGTACTTC. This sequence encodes CATSRDIGSVETQYF.

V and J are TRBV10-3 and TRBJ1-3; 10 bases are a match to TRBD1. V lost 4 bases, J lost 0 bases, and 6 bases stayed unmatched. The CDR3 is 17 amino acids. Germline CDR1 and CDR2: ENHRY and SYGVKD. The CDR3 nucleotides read TGTGCCATCAGTGGGCTCGGGACAGGGGTCTCTGGAAACACCATATATTTT. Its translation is CAISGLGTGVSGNTIYF.

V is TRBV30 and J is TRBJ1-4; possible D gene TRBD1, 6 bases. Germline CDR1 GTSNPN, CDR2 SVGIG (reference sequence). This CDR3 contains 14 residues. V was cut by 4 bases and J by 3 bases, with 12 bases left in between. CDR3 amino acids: CAWKKGQPNEKLFF. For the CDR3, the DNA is TGTGCCTGGAAGAAAGGACAGCCTAATGAAAAACTGTTTTTT.

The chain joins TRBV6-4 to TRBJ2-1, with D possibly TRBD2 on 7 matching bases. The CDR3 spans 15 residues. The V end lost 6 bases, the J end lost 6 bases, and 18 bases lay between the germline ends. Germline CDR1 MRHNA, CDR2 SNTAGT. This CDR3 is CASSPSRGGLNEQFF. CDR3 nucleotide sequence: TGTGCCAGCAGCCCCTCGAGGGGGGGGCTCAATGAGCAGTTCTTC.

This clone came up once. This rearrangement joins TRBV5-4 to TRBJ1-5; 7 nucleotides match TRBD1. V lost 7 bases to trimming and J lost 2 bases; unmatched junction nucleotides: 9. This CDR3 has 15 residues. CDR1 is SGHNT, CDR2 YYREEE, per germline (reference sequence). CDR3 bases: TGTGCCAGCCAACAGGGGAAGATAGGCAATCAGCCCCAGCATTTT. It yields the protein CASQQGKIGNQPQHF. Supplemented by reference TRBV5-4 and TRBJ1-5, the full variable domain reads ETGVTQSPTHLIKTRGQQVTLRCSSQSGHNTVSWYQQALGQGPQFIFQYYREEENGRGNFPPRFSGLQFPNYSSELNVNALELDDSALYLCASQQGKIGNQPQHFGDGTRLSIL.

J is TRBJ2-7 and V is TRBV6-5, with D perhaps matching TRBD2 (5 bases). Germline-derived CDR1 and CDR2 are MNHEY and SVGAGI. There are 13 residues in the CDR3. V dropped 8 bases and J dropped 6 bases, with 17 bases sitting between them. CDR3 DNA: TGTGCCAGCGTTGAGGGAAGAGGTCGCGAGCAGTACTTC. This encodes CASVEGRGREQYF.

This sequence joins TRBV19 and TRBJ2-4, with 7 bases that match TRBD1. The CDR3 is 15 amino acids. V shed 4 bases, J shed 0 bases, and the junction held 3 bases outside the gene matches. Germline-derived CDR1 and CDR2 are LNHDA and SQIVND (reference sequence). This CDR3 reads CASSTQGLAKNIQYF. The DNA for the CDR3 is TGTGCCAGTAGTACACAGGGGTTAGCCAAAAACATTCAGTACTTC.

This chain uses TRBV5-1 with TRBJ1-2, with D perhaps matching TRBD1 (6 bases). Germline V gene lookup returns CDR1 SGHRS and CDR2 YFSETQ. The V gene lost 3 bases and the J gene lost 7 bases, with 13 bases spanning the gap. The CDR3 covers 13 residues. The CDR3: CASSSAGTTGYTF. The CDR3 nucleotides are TGCGCCAGCAGCTCCGCCGGGACAACTGGCTACACCTTC. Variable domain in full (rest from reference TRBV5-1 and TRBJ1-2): KAGVTQTPRYLIKTRGQQVTLSCSPISGHRSVSWYQQTPGQGLQFLFEYFSETQRNKGNFPGRFSGRQFSNSRSEMNVSTLELGDSALYLCASSSAGTTGYTFGSGTRLTVV.

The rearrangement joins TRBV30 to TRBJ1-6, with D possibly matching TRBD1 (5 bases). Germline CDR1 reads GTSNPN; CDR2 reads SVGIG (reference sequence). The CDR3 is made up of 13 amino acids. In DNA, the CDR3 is TGTGCTCAAGGGGTCTCCTATAATTCACCCCTCCACTTT. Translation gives CAQGVSYNSPLHF.

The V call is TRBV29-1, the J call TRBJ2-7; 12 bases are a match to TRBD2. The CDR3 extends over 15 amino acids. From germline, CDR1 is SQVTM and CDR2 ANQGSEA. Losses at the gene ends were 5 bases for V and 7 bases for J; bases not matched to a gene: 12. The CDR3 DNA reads TGCAGCGTTCAATCCCTAGCGGGAGGGGGTACGGAGCAGTACTTC. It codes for CSVQSLAGGGTEQYF.

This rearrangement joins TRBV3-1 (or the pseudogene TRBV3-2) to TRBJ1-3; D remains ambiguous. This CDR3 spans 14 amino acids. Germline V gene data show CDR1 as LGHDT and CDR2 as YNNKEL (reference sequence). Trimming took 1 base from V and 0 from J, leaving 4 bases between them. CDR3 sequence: CASSQVHSGNTIYF. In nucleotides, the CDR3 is TGTGCCAGCAGCCAAGTCCACTCTGGAAACACCATATATTTT.

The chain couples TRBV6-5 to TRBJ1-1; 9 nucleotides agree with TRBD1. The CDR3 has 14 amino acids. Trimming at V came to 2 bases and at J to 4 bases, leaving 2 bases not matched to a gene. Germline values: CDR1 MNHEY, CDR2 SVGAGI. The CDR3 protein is CASSYVDRGTEAFF. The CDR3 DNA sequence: TGTGCCAGCAGTTACGTGGACAGGGGCACTGAAGCTTTCTTT.

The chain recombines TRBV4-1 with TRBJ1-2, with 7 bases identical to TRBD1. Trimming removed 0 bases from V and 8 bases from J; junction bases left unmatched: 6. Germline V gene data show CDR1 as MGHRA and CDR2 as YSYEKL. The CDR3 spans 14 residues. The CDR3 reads CASSQDGQEEGYTF. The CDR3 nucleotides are TGCGCCAGCAGCCAAGATGGACAGGAGGAGGGCTACACCTTC.

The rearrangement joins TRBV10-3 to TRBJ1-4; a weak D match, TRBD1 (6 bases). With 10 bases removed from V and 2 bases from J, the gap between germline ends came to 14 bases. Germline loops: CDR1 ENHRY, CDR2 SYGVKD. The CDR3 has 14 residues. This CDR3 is CATAAGATNEKLFF. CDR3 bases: TGTGCCACCGCCGCGGGGGCCACTAATGAAAAACTGTTTTTT.

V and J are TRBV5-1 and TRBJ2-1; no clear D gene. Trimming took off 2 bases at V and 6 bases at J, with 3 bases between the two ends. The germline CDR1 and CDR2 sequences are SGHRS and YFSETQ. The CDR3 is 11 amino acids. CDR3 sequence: CASSFLNEQFF. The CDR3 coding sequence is TGCGCCAGCAGCTTCCTCAATGAGCAGTTCTTC.